This T cell receptor (beta chain) appears in the sequencing data of a study of response to subunit inactivated influenza vaccine. TCRdb ran MiXCR on the RT-PCR reads and lists one entry per CDR3 protein. The sample includes 150,000 to 200,000 distinct CDR3 sequences, 10% to 15% of them seen just once. V lost 5 bases, J lost 1 base, and 9 bases lay in between. Germline CDR1 is LNHDA and CDR2 is SQIVND (reference sequence). The CDR3 has 13 residues. These data are also associated with another study on T cells expressing NK-cell markers. That source notes: Template switching by 5'RACE with UMIs generated the TCR beta cDNA. What restricted sorting to alpha-beta TCR T cells in several experiments was an anti-gamma-delta TCR antibody. In roughly six donors, dominant CD3+CD56+NKG2C+ clonotypes ranked among the top 10 CD8+ clonotypes. The same clonotypes also predominated in the CD3+CD56-NKG2C+ fraction of a few donors. The study left the HCMV specificity of expanded NKG2C+ T cell clones unresolved.

V is TRBV19 and J is TRBJ2-7; D is undetermined. The receptor was derived from a man in his fifties or sixties who received an inactivated influenza vaccine. This specimen was CD8+ T cells sorted from PBMCs, taken 11 to 12 days after vaccination. DNA for the CDR3: TGTGCCAGTAGTGTGTGGGGATCCTACGAGCAGTACTTC. Translation gives CASSVWGSYEQYF.